This TCR beta chain was documented in a study of technical replicates of blood from several donors. Repertoires were generated with immunoSEQ multiplex PCR, while TCRdb's copy carries only in-frame clones and drops some. This sample yields tens of thousands of clones, of which around 93% are seen a single time; less than 4.5% belongs to the top ten. The CDR3 runs 11 residues. Germline V gene lookup returns CDR1 MNHNS and CDR2 SASEGT. V shed 3 bases and J shed 6 bases, with 5 bases lying between them. This receptor was taken from a human donor in good health. Some clones in this sample may be carry-over from other donors' samples. The specimen sequenced was PBMCs. This sequence joins TRBV6-1 and TRBJ1-2; D is unresolved. The CDR3 loop is CASSDQNGYTF. CDR3 nucleotide sequence: TGTGCCAGCAGTGATCAGAATGGCTACACCTTC.